Given below is one TCR beta chain in context. Antigen unknown. Histologic diagnosis was independently verified by two lung pathologists. The CDR3 is 14 amino acids. Germline V gene data show CDR1 as SEHNR and CDR2 as FQNEAQ (reference sequence). V gave up 5 bases and J gave up 5 bases; unmatched junction bases: 6. This entry is derived from a study of immune evolution from preneoplasia to lung adenocarcinoma. About the study: HLA loss of heterozygosity: 6% to 7.5% AIS, about 15% MIA, about 32% ADC, none AAH.

The repertoire was sequenced with immunoSEQ multiplex PCR; TCRdb's copy has only in-frame clones and lacks some. Of roughly 10,000 clones listed, 90% are singletons. Regarding the study as a whole: Top clone share appeared to fall from AAH through AIS, MIA, adenocarcinoma.

The sequenced material came from FFPE invasive lung adenocarcinoma tissue. The receptor's source is an older person with invasive lung adenocarcinoma. The chain joins TRBV7-9 to TRBJ2-4; TRBD1 matches at 7 bases. CDR3 protein: CASSARQGENIQYF. CDR3 DNA: TGTGCCAGCAGCGCGCGACAGGGCGAAAACATTCAGTACTTC.